The source of this TCR beta chain is a study of post-analysis software for immune sequencing data. On the study more broadly: Relapsing-remitting, secondary progressive and progressive-relapsing forms made up the multiple sclerosis disease courses. General study findings and limits: When patients were compared with controls, about five TRBV segments were more frequent, TRBV5-6, TRBV5-1 and TRBV20-1 among them. Pronounced co-clustering by F measure was evident among identically batched samples. Among multiple sclerosis patients, normalized Chao1 diversity was significantly below that of controls.

Each TCR beta cDNA library carried unique molecular identifiers. TCRdb analysed the PCR reads with MiXCR anew, one entry per CDR3 protein. The profile shows hundreds of thousands of distinct CDR3 sequences, roughly 29% of them singletons. This clonotype has ten or more counts. Antigen unknown. Trimming took 3 bases from V and 4 from J, leaving 10 bases between them. Per germline, CDR1 MNHEY and CDR2 SVGAGI. The CDR3 totals 14 residues. Material for sequencing was blood. The clonotype originates from a girl aged 10 to 17 with multiple sclerosis. V and J are TRBV6-5 and TRBJ1-5; D remains unclear. Written as DNA, the CDR3 is TGTGCCAGCAGTTATAGTGGGGTTAATCAGCCCCAGCATTTT. Protein: CASSYSGVNQPQHF.